This T cell receptor beta chain was sequenced for a study of cytomegalovirus exposure and HLA in healthy donors. Study-wide results and caveats: Indistinguishability led to the exclusion of some V segments, TRBV6-2 and TRBV6-3 included.

This CDR3 spans 14 amino acids. Germline V gene data show CDR1 as KGHSH and CDR2 as LQKENI. Trimming at V came to 1 base and at J to 9 bases, leaving 6 bases not matched to a gene. With respect to this clone: Its specificity is not known.

The PCR had 60 Vbeta and 13 Jbeta primers. The protocol was immunoSEQ multiplex PCR, while the TCRdb copy is restricted to in-frame clones and leaves out a portion. In the table there are 150,000 to 200,000 clones, approximately 84% of which are singletons. This receptor was identified in a girl under three years old in good health and CMV-seronegative. Sequencing was performed on PBMCs. J is TRBJ2-1 and V is TRBV18; 7 nucleotides agree with TRBD2. Here the CDR3 reads CASSPLGLQAEQFF. The DNA of the CDR3 is TGTGCCAGCTCACCACTGGGACTACAAGCTGAGCAGTTCTTC.